This T cell receptor beta chain was found in a study of T cells in Graves' hyperthyroidism and ophthalmopathy. Amplified TCR beta CDR3 regions derived from RNA transcripts. Primed by the HTBI set, a first-round RT-PCR was run on the TCR CDR3. MiXCR, run by TCRdb on the multiplex PCR reads, gives a single entry per CDR3 protein. This table holds under 400,000 distinct CDR3 sequences, roughly 14% found once. Study-wide results and limits: Most expanded thyroid clonotypes above 0.001 recurred in blood.

Deletions cut 2 bases from V and 6 bases from J, with 10 bases between. The CDR3 is 13 amino acids. Germline loops: CDR1 GTSNPN, CDR2 SVGIG (reference sequence). This clonotype was counted many times. Its matching antigen is unknown. This sequence joins TRBV30 and TRBJ2-2; no clear D gene. The sequenced material came from blood. The TCR comes from a woman aged 60 to 75 with Graves' hyperthyroidism. The CDR3 nucleotides read TGTGCCTGGAGTATAGACGGGTCCGGGGAGCTGTTTTTT. Protein: CAWSIDGSGELFF.